This record concerns one T cell receptor (beta chain) sequence. This record comes from a study of cytomegalovirus exposure and HLA in healthy donors. For the study at large: There were under 130 million unique TCR beta sequences, drawn from 180 million or so T cells, in an earlier analysis.

The PCR employed 60 Vbeta primers together with 13 Jbeta primers. Here immunoSEQ multiplex PCR was the method, and the copy in TCRdb shows in-frame clones only, minus some. The table shows about 190,000 clones, with approximately 88% occurring only once. This CDR3 comprises 15 residues. V shed 4 bases, J shed 0 bases, and the junction held 3 bases outside the gene matches. Germline V gene data show CDR1 as SGHRS and CDR2 as YFSETQ. The gene calls are TRBV5-1 and TRBJ1-5, with 8 bases matching TRBD1. The sample taken for sequencing was PBMCs. The TCR sequence derives from a boy younger than 10 in good health and CMV-seronegative. The CDR3 loop reads CASSPGTGSNQPQHF. CDR3 in DNA: TGCGCCAGCAGCCCAGGGACAGGTAGCAATCAGCCCCAGCATTTT.